Below are 18 T cell receptor beta chains sequenced from a single sample in a study of beta chain features in type 1 diabetes. Notes on the study in general: In all four CD4+ subsets, TCRB CDR3 length was significantly, moderately reduced in type 1 diabetes.

Their recognized antigens are unknown. The authors reverse transcribed all of the isolated RNA, so sequencing captured expressed TCRB transcripts. Some clones are missing from TCRdb's copy, which holds only in-frame ones; the method was immunoSEQ multiplex PCR. In the table there are around 250,000 clones, roughly 13% of which are singletons. Source material: naive CD4+ T cells from blood. All receptors come from a man aged 25-45 years with type 1 diabetes.

V gene TRBV6-5 combines with J gene TRBJ2-3, with TRBD2 identical over 11 bases. The CDR3 contains 14 residues. Unmatched junction bases numbered 3, after V lost 6 bases and J lost 4 bases. The germline V gene has CDR1 MNHEY and CDR2 SVGAGI. For the CDR3, the DNA is TGTGCCAGCAGGGCTAGCGGGGGGTCAGATACGCAGTATTTT. As protein: CASRASGGSDTQYF.

This clone was counted only a few times. The J gene is TRBJ1-2, the V gene TRBV30; D gene uncertain. CDR3 length equals 11 residues. Germline V CDR1 and CDR2: GTSNPN, SVGIG (reference sequence). Trimming pared 3 bases from V and 4 bases from J, leaving 6 bases between. CDR3 loop: CAWRRPYGYTF. The CDR3 DNA reads as TGTGCCTGGAGGCGGCCCTATGGCTACACCTTC. The whole variable domain, remainder taken from reference TRBV30 and TRBJ1-2, is SQTIHQWPATLVQPVGSPLSLECTVEGTSNPNLYWYRQAAGRGLQLLFYSVGIGQISSEVPQNLSASRPQDRQFILSSKKLLLSDSGFYLCAWRRPYGYTFGSGTRLTVV.

The genes are TRBV7-2 and TRBJ1-1, with D possibly TRBD1 on 5 matching bases. This CDR3 is built from 13 residues. Germline CDR1 and CDR2: SGHTA and FQGNSA. V was clipped by 5 bases and J by 3 bases, with 10 bases between them. The CDR3 coding sequence is TGTGCCAGCAGCATAGGACACGACACTGAAGCTTTCTTT. This codes for CASSIGHDTEAFF.

V usage is TRBV7-9 and J usage is TRBJ1-1, with D tentatively TRBD1 (5 bases). Trimming cost V 4 bases and J 1 base, with 7 bases left between them. The CDR3 is 13 residues long. CDR1 and CDR2 from the germline V gene are SEHNR and FQNEAQ (reference sequence). The CDR3 reads CASSSTGNTEAFF. DNA for the CDR3: TGTGCCAGCAGCTCTACAGGGAACACTGAAGCTTTCTTT.

The sample holds a few counts of this clone. This rearrangement joins TRBV19 to TRBJ2-1; TRBD1 matches at 9 bases. J gave up 2 bases and V 1 base, and 0 bases lay outside the gene matches. CDR3 length: 15 amino acids. Germline loops: CDR1 LNHDA, CDR2 SQIVND (reference sequence). CDR3 in DNA: TGTGCCAGTAGTATAGGACAGGGGGCCTACAATGAGCAGTTCTTC. Translated, it gives CASSIGQGAYNEQFF.

The chain carries TRBV7-9 and TRBJ1-5; perhaps TRBD1 as D (6 bases). CDR1 SEHNR and CDR2 FQNEAQ come from the germline V gene (reference sequence). CDR3 length: 13 residues. Trimming removed 7 bases at V and 2 bases at J, with 9 bases between. CDR3 residues: CASTRTGNQPQHF. The CDR3 region has the DNA TGTGCCAGCACCCGGACAGGCAATCAGCCCCAGCATTTT.

This clone was seen a handful of times. The chain links TRBV6-1 to TRBJ1-5, with 10 bases matching TRBD1. Per the germline V gene, CDR1 is MNHNS and CDR2 is SASEGT. J was trimmed by 5 bases and V by 2 bases; bases with no gene match: 3. The CDR3 runs to 15 residues. The CDR3: CASSERDRGYQPQHF. CDR3 coding DNA: TGTGCCAGCAGTGAACGGGACAGGGGCTATCAGCCCCAGCATTTT.

This clone was counted only a few times. The chain links TRBV30 to TRBJ2-6; the D gene is possibly TRBD2 (7 bases). The germline V gene has CDR1 GTSNPN and CDR2 SVGIG (reference sequence). CDR3 length equals 16 residues. Trimming took off 0 bases at V and 0 bases at J, with 9 bases between the two ends. The CDR3 DNA reads TGTGCCTGGAGTGTCGGGGGGCACTCTGGGGCCAACGTCCTGACTTTC. It translates to CAWSVGGHSGANVLTF.

The chain employs TRBV15 and TRBJ1-2; 8 bases line up with TRBD1. The CDR3 length is 14 residues. Germline V gives CDR1 LNHNV, CDR2 YYDKDF (reference sequence). V lost 0 bases to trimming and J lost 6 bases; unmatched junction nucleotides: 3. The CDR3 region is CATSREPGGHGYTF. CDR3 DNA sequence: TGTGCCACCAGCAGAGAGCCAGGGGGCCATGGCTACACCTTC.

This chain joins TRBV11-3 and TRBJ2-1; 11 bases are shared with TRBD2. The CDR3 consists of 17 residues. V shed 5 bases and J 0 bases; nucleotides not matched to a gene: 6. Per germline, CDR1 SGHNT and CDR2 YENEEA. DNA for the CDR3: TGTGCCAGCAGCACGGGACTAGCGGATAGCTCCTACAATGAGCAGTTCTTC. Protein: CASSTGLADSSYNEQFF.

V is TRBV25-1 and J is TRBJ2-7; 7 bases are a match to TRBD2. V shed 0 bases, J shed 5 bases, and the junction held 10 bases outside the gene matches. Germline values: CDR1 MGHDK, CDR2 SYGVNS. This CDR3 has 16 residues. CDR3 protein: CASSEYRPGGGDEQYF. As DNA, the CDR3 is TGTGCCAGCAGTGAATATCGTCCGGGGGGAGGCGACGAGCAGTACTTC.

V usage is TRBV4-2 and J usage is TRBJ2-7; a weak D match, TRBD1 (6 bases). Trimming removed 1 base from V and 1 base from J, with 17 bases in between. The V gene's germline CDR1 is LGHNA and CDR2 YNFKEQ. CDR3 size: 17 residues. Written as DNA, the CDR3 is TGTGCCAGCAGCCAAGCCGGGCTCGCGGACAGTTCCTACGAGCAGTACTTC. Its protein product is CASSQAGLADSSYEQYF.

The V call is TRBV30, the J call TRBJ2-3; maybe TRBD2 (6 bases). Germline V gene data show CDR1 as GTSNPN and CDR2 as SVGIG (reference sequence). The CDR3 totals 16 residues. The V and J ends lost 4 bases and 3 bases respectively, with 20 bases between them. The CDR3 sequence: CAWNRRMLAGTDTQYF. The CDR3 DNA sequence: TGTGCCTGGAATCGACGGATGCTGGCGGGGACAGATACGCAGTATTTT.

V is TRBV6-6 and J is TRBJ2-7; D is unclear. The CDR3 length is 13 residues. Germline CDR1 reads MNHNY; CDR2 reads SVGAGI (reference sequence). Trimming left V 2 bases short and J 2 bases short, with 7 bases between. CDR3 sequence (DNA): TGTGCCAGCAGTTACGTCGCAGCCTACGAGCAGTACTTC. The encoded protein is CASSYVAAYEQYF.

This rearrangement joins TRBV6-5 to TRBJ1-1; D may be TRBD1 (6 bases). The V and J ends lost 2 bases and 3 bases respectively, with 10 bases between them. The CDR3 is made up of 14 amino acids. Germline CDR1 reads MNHEY; CDR2 reads SVGAGI. CDR3 nucleotides: TGTGCCAGCAGTTACGGGGGGGCGGACACTGAAGCTTTCTTT. It encodes CASSYGGADTEAFF.

A remark on this clone: Mismatch with germline at one junction end may stem from a read error. Here the CDR3 reads CASSGPDTRELFF. In DNA form, the CDR3 reads TGTGCCAGCAGTGGCCCCGACACCCGGGAGCTGTTTTTT. V gene TRBV25-1 combines with J gene TRBJ2-2; no definite D call. This CDR3 has 13 amino acids. Germline V gene sequence: CDR1 MGHDK, CDR2 SYGVNS.

The rearrangement links TRBV29-1 to TRBJ2-7; 11 bases map to TRBD2. Germline V lookup: CDR1 SQVTM, CDR2 ANQGSEA. CDR3 length: 12 amino acids. The J segment lost 9 bases and the V segment lost 6 bases, leaving 7 bases of the junction unmatched. As DNA, the CDR3 is TGCAGCGTGAGACTAGCGGGACGGGGGCAGTACTTC. As protein: CSVRLAGRGQYF.

The chain has TRBV7-2 and TRBJ2-2; 9 bases match TRBD2. Germline CDR1 reads SGHTA; CDR2 reads FQGNSA. The CDR3 extends over 17 amino acids. V was clipped by 3 bases and J by 2 bases; unmatched bases: 7. The DNA for the CDR3 is TGTGCCAGCAGCTTCAACCCACTAGCGGGTAACACCGGGGAGCTGTTTTTT. Translation: CASSFNPLAGNTGELFF.